The source of this T cell receptor beta chain is a study of response to subunit inactivated influenza vaccine. Whole-study findings and limits: Authors proposed each seasonal influenza vaccination draws in few new T cells.

From the RT-PCR reads, TCRdb called clonotypes with MiXCR, one entry per CDR3 protein. Of more than 150,000 distinct CDR3 sequences in the sample, approximately 9.2% were seen once. This clonotype came up many times. The antigen is unknown. This CDR3 is 13 amino acids long. CDR1 and CDR2 (germline): LNHNV, YYDKDF (reference sequence). The V end was cut by 5 bases, the J end by 7 bases, with 15 bases between. The sequence was collected from a man aged 50 to 59 who received an inactivated influenza vaccine. Sequences were derived from non-naive T cells sorted from PBMCs, sampled on the day of vaccination. V and J are TRBV15 and TRBJ2-7; either TRBD1 or TRBD2 may supply D (5 bases each). As DNA, the CDR3 is TGTGCCACCAGCGTCGGGGCTCCGGGGGAGCAGTACTTC. Its protein is CATSVGAPGEQYF.